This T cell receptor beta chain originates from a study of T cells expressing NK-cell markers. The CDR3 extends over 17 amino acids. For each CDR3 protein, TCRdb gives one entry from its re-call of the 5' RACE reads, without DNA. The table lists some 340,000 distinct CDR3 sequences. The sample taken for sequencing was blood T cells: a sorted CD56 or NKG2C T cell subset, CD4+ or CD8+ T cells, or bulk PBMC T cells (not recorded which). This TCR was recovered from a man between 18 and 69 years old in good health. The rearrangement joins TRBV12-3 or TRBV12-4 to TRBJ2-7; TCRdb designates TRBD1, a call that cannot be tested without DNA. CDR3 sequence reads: CASSARRDRGATYEQYF.